This T cell receptor beta chain is from a study of T-cell memory formation after mild COVID-19. Study as a whole: TCR clusters largely stayed donor specific.

In regard to this clonotype: The antigen remains unidentified.

Study-wide results and limits: CD4/CD8 balance held among clones contracting day 15 to 85, and later expanders leaned CD4+.

Sample barcodes and UMIs were carried by the TCR alpha and TCR beta cDNA libraries that 5'RACE generated with constant-segment primers. TCRdb ran MiXCR on the 5' RACE reads and lists one entry per CDR3 protein. The repertoire holds about 180,000 distinct CDR3 sequences, with roughly 16% as singletons. The CDR3 spans 15 residues. The V gene's germline CDR1 is MNHEY and CDR2 SMNVEV (reference sequence). The V gene end was trimmed by 6 bases and the J gene end by 3 bases; junction bases not matched to a gene: 11. The receptor comes from an adult woman who had mild COVID-19 (a few samples of this study predate the infection). Cell type and time point are not known. The sequenced material came from PBMCs or a T cell subset sorted from them (not recorded which). V usage is TRBV27 and J usage is TRBJ2-7; the match to TRBD1 covers 7 bases. The CDR3 coding sequence is TGTGCCAGCAGCCCCCGACAGGGCTTGGTCTACGAGCAGTACTTC. Translating it yields CASSPRQGLVYEQYF.